This T cell receptor (beta chain) derives from a study of blood T cell repertoires in COVID-19. Looking at the study overall: The study drew acute and convalescent COVID-19 samples from the United States, Italy and Spain. Sample material is recorded as cDNA or gDNA derived from T cells, B-cell-depleted T cells, or PBMCs.

Germline values: CDR1 MNHEY, CDR2 SMNVEV (reference sequence). The CDR3 is 17 amino acids. With V trimmed by 2 bases and J by 2 bases, 11 bases remained unmatched. As originally analysed: Reference gene primer amplification yielded estimated nucleated cell counts. Here immunoSEQ multiplex PCR was the method, and the copy in TCRdb shows in-frame clones only, minus some. Clonal size and the V and J genes are those of that table, whereas D and trimming came from the DNA. The data contain some 170,000 clones, approximately 85% of them seen just once; the ten biggest clones take up approximately 8%. The genes are TRBV27 and TRBJ1-2; 7 positions match TRBD1. The sequence derives from a woman aged 55-75 years with acute or convalescent COVID-19. The sequencing sample was made of peripheral blood. The CDR3 loop reads CASSLLNRQGHNYGYTF. The CDR3 DNA sequence: TGTGCCAGCAGTTTACTCAATCGACAGGGCCACAACTATGGCTACACCTTC.